This entry describes one T cell receptor beta chain. Germline values: CDR1 MNHNS, CDR2 SASEGT. V dropped 6 bases and J dropped 6 bases, with 11 bases sitting between them. This CDR3 has 13 residues. This record belongs to a study of shared T cell receptors in the human thymus. The repertoire was sequenced with immunoSEQ multiplex PCR; TCRdb's copy has only in-frame clones and lacks some. The table lists about 710,000 clones, over 75% of them singletons. In addition, the sample was reused for a study of human thymus T cells. This second report adds: Resections that were taken during corrective heart surgery supplied the thymus tissue.

The rearrangement joins TRBV6-1 to TRBJ2-2; a possible D gene is TRBD1 (6 bases). The sequence came from a boy under two years old with a congenital heart defect. Sequenced material: thymocytes. Written as DNA, the CDR3 is TGTGCCAGCAGACGAGGGGGTCCCGGGGAGCTGTTTTTT. Its protein product is CASRRGGPGELFF.